This TCR beta chain was observed in a study of early T cells in non-severe SARS-CoV-2 infection. Only a few counts were recorded for this clonotype. The antigen is not known. One end of the junction does not line up with germline, which may come from a read error. This CDR3 has 13 amino acids. Germline V CDR1 and CDR2: SGHDN, FVKESK. Individual cDNA molecules carried attached unique molecular identifiers. One entry per CDR3 protein, called by TCRdb with MiXCR from the 5' RACE reads. The sample shows tens of thousands of distinct CDR3 sequences, 9% to 15% of them seen only once. Notes on the study in general: CD4 and private specificities were missed by VDJdb matching, which favored anti-spike CD8 responses.

The chain couples TRBV14 to TRBJ1-1; D remains ambiguous. This TCR came from an adult who was a healthcare worker with PCR-confirmed SARS-CoV-2 infection or an uninfected control (not recorded which). Sequenced: whole blood. The CDR3: CASSHTMNAEAFF. In DNA, the CDR3 is TGTGCCAGCAGCCACACCATGAACGCTGAAGCTTTCTTT.